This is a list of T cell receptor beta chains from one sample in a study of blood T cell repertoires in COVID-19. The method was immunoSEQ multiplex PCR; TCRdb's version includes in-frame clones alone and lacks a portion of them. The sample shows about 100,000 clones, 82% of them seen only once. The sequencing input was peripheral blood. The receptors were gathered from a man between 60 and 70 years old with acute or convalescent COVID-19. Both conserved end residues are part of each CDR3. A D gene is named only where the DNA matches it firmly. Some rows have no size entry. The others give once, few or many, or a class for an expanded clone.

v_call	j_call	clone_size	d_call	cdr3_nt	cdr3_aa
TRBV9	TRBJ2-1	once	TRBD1	TGTGCCAGCAGCGTAGCCTACCAAACAGGGGGTGAGCAGTTCTTC	CASSVAYQTGGEQFF
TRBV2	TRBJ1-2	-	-	TGTGCCAGCAATCTTATGGGGGCAGCGGCAGACTATGGCTACACCTTC	CASNLMGAAADYGYTF
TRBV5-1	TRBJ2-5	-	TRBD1	TGCGCCAGCAGCTTGCAGGGGGTCCAAGAGACCCAGTACTTC	CASSLQGVQETQYF
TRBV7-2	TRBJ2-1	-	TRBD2	TGTGCCAGCAAGCCGACTAGCGGGGGGTACAATGAGCAGTTCTTC	CASKPTSGGYNEQFF
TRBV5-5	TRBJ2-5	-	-	TGTGCCAGCAGCTTGACTATTAGGGAGACCCAGTACTTC	CASSLTIRETQYF
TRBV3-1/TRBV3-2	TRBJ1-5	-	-	TGTGCCAGCAGCCTTCGACTGAGTTTGCAGCCCCAGCATTTT	CASSLRLSLQPQHF
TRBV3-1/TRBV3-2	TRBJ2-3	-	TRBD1	TGTGCCAGCGGGACAGGGATATCCTTTGGCACAGATACGCAGTATTTT	CASGTGISFGTDTQYF
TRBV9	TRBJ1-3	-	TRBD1	TGTGCCAGCAGCAAAACGACAGGGTCAATATATTTT	CASSKTTGSIYF
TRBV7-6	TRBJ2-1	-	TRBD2	TGTGCCAGCAGCCCTAGCGGGAGGGCGAAGAGCTCCTACAATGAGCAGTTCTTC	CASSPSGRAKSSYNEQFF
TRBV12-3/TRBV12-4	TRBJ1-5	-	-	TGTGCCAGCAGTCTGCAGGGAGGTCAGCCCCAGCATTTT	CASSLQGGQPQHF
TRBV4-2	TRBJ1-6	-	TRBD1	TGTGCCAGCAGCCAAGATCTTCATCGGACAGGGTTGTCTTCACCCCTCCACTTT	CASSQDLHRTGLSSPLHF
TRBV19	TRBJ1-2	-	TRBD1	TGTGCCAGTAGTGACCTAGCCCTGACAGGGGCCTATGGCTACACCTTC	CASSDLALTGAYGYTF
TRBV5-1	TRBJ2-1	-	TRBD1	TGCGCCAGCAGCTTGGAGGGACAGAACAATGAGCAGTTCTTC	CASSLEGQNNEQFF
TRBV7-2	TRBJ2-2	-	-	TGTGCCAGCAGCTTCTGGGGCAGCACCGGGGAGCTGTTTTTT	CASSFWGSTGELFF
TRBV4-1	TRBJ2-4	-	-	TGCGCCAGCAGCCAAGATCGTAGGGGTCTAGCCAAAAACATTCAGTACTTC	CASSQDRRGLAKNIQYF
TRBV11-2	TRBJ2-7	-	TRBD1	TGTGCCAGCAGCCCTTCGGGTGGGAGACAGGGTCTATTTCGCTACGAGCAGTACTTC	CASSPSGGRQGLFRYEQYF
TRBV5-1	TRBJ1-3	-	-	TGCGCCAGCAGTACAGGGAACTCTGGAAACACCATATATTTT	CASSTGNSGNTIYF
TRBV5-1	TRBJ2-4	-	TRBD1	TGCGCCAGCAGCTTGGCATGGGGGACAGTAAACATTCAGTACTTC	CASSLAWGTVNIQYF
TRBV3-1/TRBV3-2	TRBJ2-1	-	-	TGTGCCAGCAGCCAAACTCGGGGGAATGAGCAGTTCTTC	CASSQTRGNEQFF
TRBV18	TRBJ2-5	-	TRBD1	TGTGCCAGCTCACCGCGGTCCCCGACAGGGGGCCAAGAGACCCAGTACTTC	CASSPRSPTGGQETQYF
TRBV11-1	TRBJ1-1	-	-	TGTGCCAGCAGCTTACCAAAAGCGTTGAACACTGAAGCTTTCTTT	CASSLPKALNTEAFF
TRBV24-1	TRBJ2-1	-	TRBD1	TGTGCCACCAGTGATGCATCCGGGACAGGGGTCATTGAGCAGTTCTTC	CATSDASGTGVIEQFF
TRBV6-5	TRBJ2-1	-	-	TGTGCCAGCAGTTACGGGCTACCCTCCTACAATGAGCAGTTCTTC	CASSYGLPSYNEQFF
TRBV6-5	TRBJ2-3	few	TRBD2	TGTGCCAGTTCCCTTAGCGGGGGGATCTCAGATACGCAGTATTTT	CASSLSGGISDTQYF
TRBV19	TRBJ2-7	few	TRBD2	TGTGCCAGTAGCCCTAGCGGTCCCTACGAGCAGTACTTC	CASSPSGPYEQYF
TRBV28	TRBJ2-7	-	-	TGTGCCAGCAGTCCCCACACCTCCTACGAGCAGTACTTC	CASSPHTSYEQYF
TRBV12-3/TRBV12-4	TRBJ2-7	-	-	TGTGCCAGCAGCCCCCCCCAGGCTGGGGAGCAGTACTTC	CASSPPQAGEQYF
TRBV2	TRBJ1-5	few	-	TGTGCCAGCAGAGGGGTGGGTCAGCCCCAGCATTTT	CASRGVGQPQHF
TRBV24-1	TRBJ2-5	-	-	TGTGCCACCGGACCCCGGGGGAGAGAGACCCAGTACTTC	CATGPRGRETQYF
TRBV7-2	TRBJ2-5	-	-	TGTGCCAGCAGACTGTACCAAGAGACCCAGTACTTC	CASRLYQETQYF
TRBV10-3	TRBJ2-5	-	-	TGTGCCATCAGTGAGTCGGGGACAAGAGAGACCCAGTACTTC	CAISESGTRETQYF
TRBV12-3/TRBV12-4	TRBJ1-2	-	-	TGTGCCAGCACCAGACAGGAGAACTATGGCTACACCTTC	CASTRQENYGYTF
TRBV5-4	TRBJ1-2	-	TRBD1	TGTGCCAGCAGCTCCAGAGTACAGGGGGCCTATGGCTACACCTTC	CASSSRVQGAYGYTF
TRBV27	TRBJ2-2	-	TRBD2	TGTGCCAGCAGTGAGAACATACTAGCGGGAGGAAGTAAAGCCGGGGAGCTGTTTTTT	CASSENILAGGSKAGELFF
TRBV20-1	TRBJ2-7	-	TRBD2	TGCAGTGCTATTGACAGTAGCGGGATATACACCTACGAGCAGTACTTC	CSAIDSSGIYTYEQYF